This T cell receptor beta chain was captured by sequencing in a study of control samples from healthy donors and cancer patients. Trimming shortened V by 8 bases and J by 5 bases, and 12 bases separated the two germline ends. The germline gives CDR1 MDHEN, CDR2 SYDVKM. The CDR3 spans 13 residues. TCRdb's table, derived via immunoSEQ multiplex PCR, lists solely in-frame clones and lacks some. This table holds about 160,000 clones, 96% found once. The chain carries TRBV28 and TRBJ2-2; perhaps TRBD2 as D (5 bases). The clonotype originates from a young woman in good health. Sequencing was done on a sample of blood. This chain's CDR3 is CASQPSGTGELFF. CDR3 nucleotide sequence: TGTGCCAGCCAACCTTCGGGGACCGGGGAGCTGTTTTTT.